One sample yielded the 30 T cell receptor beta chains listed below, sequenced in a study of CXCR3-negative and CXCR3-positive naive CD8 T cells. No antigen has been identified for these receptors. Study-level findings and limits: Hydrophobicity of TRB CDR3s was greater in CXCR3-positive naive cells than in CXCR3-negative naive cells.

The TRB cDNA libraries were prepared by 5' RACE with UMI labels. TCRdb reprocessed the 5' RACE reads and reports one entry per CDR3 protein, with no DNA. The listing contains nearly 90,000 distinct CDR3 sequences. The source material was naive CXCR3+ CD8+ T cells from blood. As to subset: CD45RO-CCR7+CD27+CD95- naive CD8+ T cells expressing CXCR3 (TNR3+). Receptors were obtained from a human donor in good health. Some clones in this sample may be carry-over from other donors' samples.

The gene calls are TRBV6-6 and TRBJ1-2; absent DNA, TCRdb's TRBD1 call cannot be checked. Germline V CDR1 and CDR2: MNHNY, SVGAGI (reference sequence). The CDR3 is 15 amino acids. The CDR3 region is CASSYPDRGVYGYTF.

This chain connects TRBV7-9 to TRBJ2-7; lacking DNA, the TRBD1 call made by TCRdb goes unchecked. Germline-derived CDR1 and CDR2 are SEHNR and FQNEAQ (reference sequence). There are 14 residues in the CDR3. The CDR3: CASTPYENTYEQYF.

The V gene is TRBV29-1, the J gene TRBJ2-1; checking the TCRdb D call of TRBD2 is not possible without DNA. CDR1 and CDR2 from the germline V gene are SQVTM and ANQGSEA. This CDR3 is 16 amino acids long. The CDR3 loop reads CSVDIAGGHLYNEQFF.

The rearrangement links TRBV4-1 to TRBJ2-2; TCRdb reports TRBD2, a call that lacks DNA to check it against. Germline-derived CDR1 and CDR2 are MGHRA and YSYEKL. The CDR3 runs to 17 residues. The CDR3 here is CASSPRTSGSPTGELFF.

The chain employs TRBV5-1 and TRBJ2-2. CDR3 length: 15 residues. In germline, CDR1 is SGHRS, CDR2 YFSETQ. CDR3 loop: CASSLDPTGTGELFF. The full variable domain, rest sourced from reference TRBV5-1 and TRBJ2-2, is KAGVTQTPRYLIKTRGQQVTLSCSPISGHRSVSWYQQTPGQGLQFLFEYFSETQRNKGNFPGRFSGRQFSNSRSEMNVSTLELGDSALYLCASSLDPTGTGELFFGEGSRLTVL.

J is TRBJ2-3 and V is TRBV2; TCRdb outputs TRBD2, but without DNA this stays unchecked. Germline-derived CDR1 and CDR2 are SNHLY and FYNNEI. The CDR3 contains 17 residues. The CDR3 spells CASSESLAGLATDTQYF. Filled out from reference TRBV2 and TRBJ2-3, the complete variable domain reads EPEVTQTPSHQVTQMGQEVILRCVPISNHLYFYWYRQILGQKVEFLVSFYNNEISEKSEIFDDQFSVERPDGSNFTLKIRSTKLEDSAMYFCASSESLAGLATDTQYFGPGTRLTVL.

The chain couples TRBV7-6 to TRBJ2-7. Germline V gene data show CDR1 as SGHVS and CDR2 as FNYEAQ. The CDR3 consists of 16 residues. The CDR3 loop is CASSSVGHKDYYEQYF.

The V gene is TRBV7-8, the J gene TRBJ2-5; the TRBD1 assignment by TCRdb is unverifiable without DNA. Germline-derived CDR1 and CDR2 are SGHVS and FQNEAQ. CDR3 length equals 14 residues. CDR3: CASSLAREQETQYF.

V gene TRBV15 combines with J gene TRBJ2-7; TCRdb gives TRBD1 as the D gene, but with no DNA this cannot be confirmed. The CDR3 has 16 residues. The germline V gene has CDR1 LNHNV and CDR2 YYDKDF (reference sequence). This CDR3 is CATSSPFRTGSYEQYF. Together with reference TRBV15 and TRBJ2-7, the CDR3 gives the full variable domain: DAMVIQNPRYQVTQFGKPVTLSCSQTLNHNVMYWYQQKSSQAPKLLFHYYDKDFNNEADTPDNFQSRRPNTSFCFLDIRSPGLGDTAMYLCATSSPFRTGSYEQYFGPGTRLTVT.

The chain is built from TRBV29-1 and TRBJ2-2; the TCRdb call, TRBD1, lacks DNA for checking. The length of the CDR3 is 15 residues. Germline V gene sequence: CDR1 SQVTM, CDR2 ANQGSEA. The CDR3 region is CSVFLRDSSSGELFF.

This rearrangement joins TRBV10-3 to TRBJ2-1; TCRdb's D call of TRBD1 is untestable without DNA. The CDR3 is 17 residues long. Germline CDR1 reads ENHRY; CDR2 reads SYGVKD. The CDR3 region is CAISRGPGQSSYNEQFF.

CDR3: CASSSLDRVLGGYTF. The genes are TRBV7-9 and TRBJ1-2; TCRdb's D call of TRBD1 is untestable without DNA. Germline lookup yields CDR1 SEHNR and CDR2 FQNEAQ (reference sequence). This CDR3 contains 15 residues. Drawing the rest from reference TRBV7-9 and TRBJ1-2, the complete variable domain is DTGVSQNPRHKITKRGQNVTFRCDPISEHNRLYWYRQTLGQGPEFLTYFQNEAQLEKSRLLSDRFSAERPKGSFSTLEIQRTEQGDSAMYLCASSSLDRVLGGYTFGSGTRLTVV.

This sequence joins TRBV18 and TRBJ1-1. This CDR3 region has 13 residues. Germline assignment: CDR1 KGHSH and CDR2 LQKENI. The CDR3 loop reads CASSPVWDSEAFF. The variable domain in full, with the rest retrieved from reference TRBV18 and TRBJ1-1, is NAGVMQNPRHLVRRRGQEARLRCSPMKGHSHVYWYRQLPEEGLKFMVYLQKENIIDESGMPKERFSAEFPKEGPSILRIQQVVRGDSAAYFCASSPVWDSEAFFGQGTRLTVV.

This chain joins TRBV9 and TRBJ2-2; TCRdb reports TRBD2, a call that lacks DNA to check it against. The CDR3 contains 17 residues. In germline, CDR1 is SGDLS, CDR2 YYNGEE. This CDR3 is CASSVTTSGANTGELFF.

This chain connects TRBV5-1 to TRBJ2-1; TCRdb selects TRBD1, and the lack of DNA leaves this call unchecked. The CDR3 runs to 16 residues. Germline CDR1 and CDR2: SGHRS and YFSETQ. CDR3 region: CASSVDQARGTHGQFF.

The CDR3 sequence is CASSLDPRGNEQYF. The J gene is TRBJ2-7, the V gene TRBV5-5. This CDR3 spans 14 amino acids. Germline V CDR1 and CDR2: SGHKS, YYEKEE (reference sequence).

This chain's CDR3 is CSASWTGSEAFF. This chain uses TRBV20-1 with TRBJ1-1; there is no DNA to check the TCRdb D call of TRBD1. CDR1 and CDR2 from the germline V gene are DFQATT and SNEGSKA (reference sequence). The CDR3 length is 12 residues.

The gene calls are TRBV6-4 and TRBJ1-5; TCRdb indicates TRBD1, and absent DNA this call remains unverified. The germline gives CDR1 MRHNA, CDR2 SNTAGT. The CDR3 runs to 13 residues. The CDR3 here is CASSPGENQPQHF.

The chain couples TRBV28 to TRBJ2-5; TCRdb names TRBD1, which stays unverified in the absence of DNA. The CDR3 has 15 residues. The germline V gene has CDR1 MDHEN and CDR2 SYDVKM. The CDR3 sequence is CASSLQGVGTETQYF.

The CDR3 loop reads CASSYGSTNEQFF. The V gene is TRBV6-5, the J gene TRBJ2-1. Germline loops: CDR1 MNHEY, CDR2 SVGAGI. CDR3 length equals 13 residues.

The rearrangement joins TRBV6-6 to TRBJ2-7; no DNA is available, so the TRBD2 call from TCRdb remains unchecked. This CDR3 region has 16 residues. CDR1 is MNHNY, CDR2 SVGAGI, per germline (reference sequence). The CDR3 loop reads CASSYESGWSSYEQYF.

The chain has TRBV7-6 and TRBJ2-1; TCRdb returns TRBD2, unconfirmable since there is no DNA. Germline V CDR1 and CDR2: SGHVS, FNYEAQ. This CDR3 spans 12 amino acids. The CDR3 region is CASRYGGGEQFF.

The chain carries TRBV21-1 and TRBJ2-7; TCRdb's D call, TRBD2, is unchecked because there is no DNA. TRBV21-1 is described as a pseudogene. CDR3 length equals 12 residues. CDR3 amino acids: CASSPSGREQYF.

The J gene is TRBJ2-1, the V gene TRBV6-5; TCRdb's assignment of TRBD2 cannot be checked, as there is no DNA. CDR1 and CDR2 from the germline V gene are MNHEY and SVGAGI. The CDR3 extends over 15 amino acids. The CDR3 loop is CASSYSHSVYNEQFF.

The chain has TRBV6-5 and TRBJ1-1. Germline V CDR1 and CDR2: MNHEY, SVGAGI. The CDR3 consists of 13 residues. The CDR3 reads CASKVREDTEAFF.

The rearrangement links TRBV12-3 or TRBV12-4 to TRBJ2-1; checking the TCRdb D call of TRBD2 is not possible without DNA. This CDR3 region has 14 residues. The chain's CDR3 is CASSLAGRYNEQFF.

The chain carries TRBV7-9 and TRBJ2-5; there is no DNA to check the TCRdb D call of TRBD1. CDR1 and CDR2 from the germline V gene are SEHNR and FQNEAQ (reference sequence). This CDR3 comprises 13 residues. This CDR3 is CASSGDSQETQYF. Supplemented by reference TRBV7-9 and TRBJ2-5, the full variable domain reads DTGVSQNPRHKITKRGQNVTFRCDPISEHNRLYWYRQTLGQGPEFLTYFQNEAQLEKSRLLSDRFSAERPKGSFSTLEIQRTEQGDSAMYLCASSGDSQETQYFGPGTRLLVL.

V and J are TRBV15 and TRBJ1-1. The germline V gene has CDR1 LNHNV and CDR2 YYDKDF (reference sequence). The CDR3 extends over 12 amino acids. CDR3 loop: CATSRVVTEAFF.

The rearrangement joins TRBV14 to TRBJ2-3. CDR1 and CDR2 (germline): SGHDN, FVKESK. The CDR3 consists of 16 residues. CDR3 amino acids: CASSQERFPYTDTQYF.

J is TRBJ1-4 and V is TRBV21-1. TRBV21-1 is a pseudogene. CDR3 length: 14 amino acids. CDR3 sequence: CASSKVGGLEKLFF.